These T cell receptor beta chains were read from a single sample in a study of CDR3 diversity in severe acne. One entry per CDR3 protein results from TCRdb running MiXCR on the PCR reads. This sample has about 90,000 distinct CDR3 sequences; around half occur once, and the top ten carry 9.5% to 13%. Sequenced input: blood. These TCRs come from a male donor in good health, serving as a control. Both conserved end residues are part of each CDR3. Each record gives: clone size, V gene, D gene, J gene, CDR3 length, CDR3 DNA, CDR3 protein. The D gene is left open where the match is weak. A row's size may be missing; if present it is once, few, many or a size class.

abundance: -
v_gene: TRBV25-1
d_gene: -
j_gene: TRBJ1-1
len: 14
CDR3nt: TGTGCCAGCAGTTACCTGTCGGGGGGCACTGAAGCTTTCTTT
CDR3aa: CASSYLSGGTEAFF

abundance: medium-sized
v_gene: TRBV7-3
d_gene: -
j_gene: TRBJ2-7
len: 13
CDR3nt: TGTGCCAGCAGCTTACAGGGACCCTACGAGCAGTACTTC
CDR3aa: CASSLQGPYEQYF

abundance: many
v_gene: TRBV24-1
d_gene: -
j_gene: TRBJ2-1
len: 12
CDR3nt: TGTGCCACCAGTGATTACGGGATTGAGCAGTTCTTC
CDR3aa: CATSDYGIEQFF

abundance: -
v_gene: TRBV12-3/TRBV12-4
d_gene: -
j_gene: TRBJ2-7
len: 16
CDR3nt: TGTGCCAGCAGTTTATCGGCCCGGGCCGGATGGGGCGAGCAGTACTTC
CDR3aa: CASSLSARAGWGEQYF

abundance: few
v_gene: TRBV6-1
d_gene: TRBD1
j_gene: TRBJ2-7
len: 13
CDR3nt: TGTGCCAGCAGTCGAGGACAGGGGTCCGAGCAGTACTTC
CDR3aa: CASSRGQGSEQYF

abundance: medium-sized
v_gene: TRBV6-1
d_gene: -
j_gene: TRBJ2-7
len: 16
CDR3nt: TGTGCCAGCAGTGAAAGGGGCAGGGTGTTATCCTACGAGCAGTACTTC
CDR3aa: CASSERGRVLSYEQYF

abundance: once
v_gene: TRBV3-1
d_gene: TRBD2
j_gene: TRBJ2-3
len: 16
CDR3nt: TGTGCCAGCAGCCAAAGACTAGCGGGGGGGTGGGATACGCAGTATTTT
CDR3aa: CASSQRLAGGWDTQYF

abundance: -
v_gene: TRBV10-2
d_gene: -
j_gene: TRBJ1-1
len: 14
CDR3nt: TGCGCCAGCAGCAACACCCGGGAACCGACTGAAGCTTTCTTT
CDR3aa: CASSNTREPTEAFF

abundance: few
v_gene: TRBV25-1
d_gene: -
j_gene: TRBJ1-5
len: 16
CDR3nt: TGTGCCAGCAGTTTAGGAGGAACTTATAGCAATCAGCCCCAGCATTTT
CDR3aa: CASSLGGTYSNQPQHF

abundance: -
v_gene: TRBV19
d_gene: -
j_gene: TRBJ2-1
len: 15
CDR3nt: TGTGCCAGTAGTATGCCCGGGGTGGGGGACAATGAGCAGTTCTTC
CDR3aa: CASSMPGVGDNEQFF

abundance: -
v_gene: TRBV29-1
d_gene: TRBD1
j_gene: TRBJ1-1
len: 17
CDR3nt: TGCAGCGTCGCTATTCGGGGACACAGGGGGCGCGCCACTGAAGCTTTCTTT
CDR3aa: CSVAIRGHRGRATEAFF

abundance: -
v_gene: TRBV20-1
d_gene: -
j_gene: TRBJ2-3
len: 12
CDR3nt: TGCAGTGCCTACGGGTTGACAGATACGCAGTATTTT
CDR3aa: CSAYGLTDTQYF

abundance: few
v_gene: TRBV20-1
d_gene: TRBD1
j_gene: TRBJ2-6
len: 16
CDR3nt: TGCAGTGCTAGAGATGAACGACAGGGAGGGGCCAACGTCCTGACTTTC
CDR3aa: CSARDERQGGANVLTF

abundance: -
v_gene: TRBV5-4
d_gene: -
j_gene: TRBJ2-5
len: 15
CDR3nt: TGTGCCAGCGGCTTGGAGGGGTCAAGGGCAGAGACCCAGTACTTC
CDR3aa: CASGLEGSRAETQYF

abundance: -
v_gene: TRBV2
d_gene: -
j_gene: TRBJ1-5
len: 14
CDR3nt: TGTGCCAGCAGTGGGGGAGGTAGCAATCAGCCCCAGCATTTT
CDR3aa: CASSGGGSNQPQHF

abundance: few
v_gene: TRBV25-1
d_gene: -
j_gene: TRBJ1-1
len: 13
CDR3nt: TGTGCCAGCAGTGTATCAAAGAACACTGAAGCTTTCTTT
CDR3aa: CASSVSKNTEAFF

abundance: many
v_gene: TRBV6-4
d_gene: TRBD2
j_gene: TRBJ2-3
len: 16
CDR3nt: TGTGCCAGCAGTGACTCGAGCGGGGGGGCCACAGATACGCAGTATTTT
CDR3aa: CASSDSSGGATDTQYF

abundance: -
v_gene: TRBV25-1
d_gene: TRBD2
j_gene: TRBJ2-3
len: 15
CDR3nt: TGTGCCAGCAGTGACTCGCGGGAGGCCACAGATACGCAGTATTTT
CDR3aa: CASSDSREATDTQYF

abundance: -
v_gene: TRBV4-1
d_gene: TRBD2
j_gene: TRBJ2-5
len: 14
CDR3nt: TGCGCCAGCAGCCCCCGGGGGGGAAAAGAGACCCAGTACTTC
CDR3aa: CASSPRGGKETQYF

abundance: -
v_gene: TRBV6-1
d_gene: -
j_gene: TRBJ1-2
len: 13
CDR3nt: TGTGCCAGCAGTGACGAGGGGGTGGGCGGCTACACCTTC
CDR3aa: CASSDEGVGGYTF

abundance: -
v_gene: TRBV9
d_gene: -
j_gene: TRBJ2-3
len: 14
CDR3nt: TGTGCCAGCAGCGTAGCGTCGGGAGGACAGCCCCAGTATTTT
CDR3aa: CASSVASGGQPQYF

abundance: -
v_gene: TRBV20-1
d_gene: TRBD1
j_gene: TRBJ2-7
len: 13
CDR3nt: TGCAGTGCTCCCGGGACAGGGTACCACGAGCAGTACTTC
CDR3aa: CSAPGTGYHEQYF

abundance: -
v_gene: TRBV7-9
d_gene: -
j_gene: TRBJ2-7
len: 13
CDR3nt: TGTGCCAGCACCGCTGGGGAACGATACGAGCAGTACTTC
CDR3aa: CASTAGERYEQYF

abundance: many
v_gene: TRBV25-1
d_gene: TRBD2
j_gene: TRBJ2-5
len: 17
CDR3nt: TGTGCCAGCAGTGACGGACTAGCGGGAGGGCCTCGGGAGACCCAGTACTTC
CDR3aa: CASSDGLAGGPRETQYF